The rows below give T cell receptor beta chains drawn from one sample of a study of T cell responses to AZD1222 COVID-19 vaccine. Repertoires were generated with immunoSEQ multiplex PCR, while TCRdb's copy carries only in-frame clones and drops some. Among about 120,000 clones listed, approximately 85% were seen once. Sequences were derived from peripheral blood, sampled on day 0 of MenACWY control vaccination. These receptors were taken from an adult in good health. Each CDR3 is given with its conserved first and last residue. A D gene is named only where the DNA matches it firmly. Some rows have no size entry. The others give once, few or many, or a class for an expanded clone.

clone size	CDR3 length	V gene	J gene	D gene	CDR3 protein	CDR3 DNA
NA	13	TRBV2	TRBJ2-2	TRBD1	CASSFLRTGGLFF	TGTGCCAGCAGTTTCTTGAGGACAGGCGGGCTGTTTTTT
NA	14	TRBV19	TRBJ1-3	NA	CASSRPASGNTIYF	TGTGCCAGTAGTAGGCCAGCCTCTGGAAACACCATATATTTT
NA	15	TRBV24-1	TRBJ2-1	NA	CATSRPAAQYNEQFF	TGTGCCACCAGTAGGCCGGCTGCCCAATACAATGAGCAGTTCTTC
NA	10	TRBV6-5	TRBJ1-6	NA	CASSPSPLHF	TGTGCCAGCAGTCCTTCACCCCTCCACTTT
NA	15	TRBV11-1	TRBJ2-5	NA	CASSFSGSNQETQYF	TGTGCCAGCAGCTTTAGCGGATCGAACCAAGAGACCCAGTACTTC
NA	13	TRBV11-2	TRBJ1-2	TRBD1	CASSPTGEYGYTF	TGTGCCAGCAGCCCGACAGGGGAGTATGGCTACACCTTC
NA	12	TRBV12-3/TRBV12-4	TRBJ1-2	NA	CASLGDNYGYTF	TGTGCCAGCCTGGGGGATAACTATGGCTACACCTTC
NA	14	TRBV28	TRBJ1-4	NA	CASSRQDHNEKLFF	TGTGCCAGCAGTAGGCAGGATCATAATGAAAAACTGTTTTTT
NA	13	TRBV7-6	TRBJ2-1	NA	CASSFRGDNEQFF	TGTGCCAGCAGCTTTAGAGGGGACAATGAGCAGTTCTTC
few	16	TRBV21-1	TRBJ1-1	NA	CASTVFNSPSYTEAFF	TGTGCCAGCACCGTATTCAACAGCCCAAGTTACACTGAAGCTTTCTTT
NA	12	TRBV3-1/TRBV3-2	TRBJ2-1	NA	CASSPVGNEQFF	TGTGCCAGCAGCCCGGTTGGGAATGAGCAGTTCTTC
NA	13	TRBV18	TRBJ2-5	NA	CASSPGLLETQYF	TGTGCCAGCTCTCCCGGCCTGTTAGAGACCCAGTACTTC
few	12	TRBV28	TRBJ1-4	NA	CASSSGNEKLFF	TGTGCCAGCAGTTCCGGTAATGAAAAACTGTTTTTT
NA	14	TRBV18	TRBJ1-5	NA	CASSRRESNQPQHF	TGTGCCAGCTCACGCAGGGAGAGCAATCAGCCCCAGCATTTT
few	14	TRBV19	TRBJ1-2	TRBD1	CASSPRDSRNGYTF	TGTGCCAGTAGTCCCCGGGACAGCCGGAATGGCTACACCTTC
once	16	TRBV19	TRBJ2-3	TRBD2	CASSIDRGGTTDTQYF	TGTGCCAGTAGTATAGATCGGGGAGGGACCACAGATACGCAGTATTTT
few	13	TRBV11-2	TRBJ1-1	NA	CASSFGQAAEAFF	TGTGCCAGCAGCTTCGGCCAGGCGGCCGAAGCTTTCTTT
NA	15	TRBV7-2	TRBJ2-3	NA	CASSLNAGLTDTQYF	TGTGCCAGCAGCTTAAATGCGGGGTTGACCGATACGCAGTATTTT
NA	15	TRBV4-1	TRBJ2-7	NA	CASSQGQADPYEQYF	TGCGCCAGCAGCCAAGGACAGGCGGACCCTTACGAGCAGTACTTC
once	13	TRBV6-5	TRBJ1-1	NA	CASRGGKNTEAFF	TGTGCCAGCAGGGGGGGAAAGAACACTGAAGCTTTCTTT
NA	13	TRBV28	TRBJ1-5	NA	CASRTEVDQPQHF	TGTGCCAGCAGGACAGAGGTAGATCAGCCCCAGCATTTT
NA	14	TRBV5-6	TRBJ1-2	NA	CASSWGGDNYGYTF	TGTGCCAGCAGCTGGGGTGGGGATAACTATGGCTACACCTTC
NA	13	TRBV29-1	TRBJ1-1	NA	CSVQGIRNTEAFF	TGCAGCGTTCAGGGCATCCGGAACACTGAAGCTTTCTTT
NA	15	TRBV4-2	TRBJ2-3	TRBD2	CASSQDGGGTDTQYF	TGTGCCAGCAGCCAAGACGGGGGGGGCACAGATACGCAGTATTTT
NA	14	TRBV28	TRBJ1-2	NA	CASSSGSANYGYTF	TGTGCCAGCAGTTCAGGGTCAGCTAACTATGGCTACACCTTC
NA	14	TRBV18	TRBJ1-1	NA	CASSPRRENTEAFF	TGTGCCAGCTCACCACGAAGGGAGAACACTGAAGCTTTCTTT
NA	14	TRBV15	TRBJ1-6	NA	CATSREASNSPLHF	TGTGCCACCAGCAGAGAAGCGAGTAATTCACCCCTCCACTTT
NA	18	TRBV24-1	TRBJ2-3	TRBD2	CATSDSVKTTSVRDTQYF	TGTGCCACCAGTGATTCGGTTAAGACCACTAGCGTGAGAGATACGCAGTATTTT
NA	14	TRBV11-2	TRBJ1-4	NA	CASSLAGGYEKLFF	TGTGCCAGCAGCTTAGCGGGGGGCTATGAAAAACTGTTTTTT